A single sample gave rise to the 6 T cell receptor beta chains below, sequenced in a study of T-cell memory formation after mild COVID-19. TCRdb reanalysed the 5' RACE reads using MiXCR and keeps one entry per CDR3 protein. The sample comprises 400,000 to 500,000 distinct CDR3 sequences, 15% to 20% of which are singletons, and around 8% rests with the top ten. Sequenced: PBMCs or a T cell subset sorted from them (not recorded which). These receptor sequences come from an adult woman who had mild COVID-19 (a few samples of this study predate the infection). Cell type and time point are not known.

The V gene is TRBV27, the J gene TRBJ1-1, with D perhaps TRBD1 (5 bases). The CDR3 extends over 17 amino acids. Looked up from germline, CDR1 is MNHEY and CDR2 is SMNVEV (reference sequence). V lost 2 bases, J lost 1 base, and 17 bases lay in between. CDR3 loop: CASSLAWGRDANTEAFF. The CDR3 coding sequence is TGTGCCAGCAGTTTAGCCTGGGGCAGGGACGCGAACACTGAAGCTTTCTTT.

A few counts support this clonotype. V usage is TRBV24-1 and J usage is TRBJ1-1; D is perhaps TRBD1 (6 bases). The CDR3 is 16 residues long. Trimming left V 3 bases short and J 2 bases short, with 15 bases between. Germline V gene sequence: CDR1 KGHDR, CDR2 SFDVKD. The CDR3, as DNA: TGTGCCACCAGTGATGGGGGCCGCGGGAAAAACACTGAAGCTTTCTTT. Translated: CATSDGGRGKNTEAFF.

In this sample, this clonotype turned up a few times. The chain is built from TRBV5-1 and TRBJ1-1; D unclear. Trimming took 3 bases from V and 4 from J, leaving 16 bases between them. Germline loops: CDR1 SGHRS, CDR2 YFSETQ. The CDR3 sequence is 15 residues long. CDR3 residues: CASSSQSGEGTEAFF. DNA of the CDR3: TGCGCCAGCAGCTCCCAATCCGGGGAGGGCACTGAAGCTTTCTTT.

In this sample, this clonotype turned up a few times. This sequence joins TRBV7-2 and TRBJ2-1; perhaps TRBD2 as D (6 bases). The CDR3 sequence is 14 residues long. V lost 0 bases and J 9 bases, leaving 12 bases between the germline ends. CDR1 and CDR2 (germline): SGHTA, FQGNSA. CDR3: CASSLAGGWGEQFF. In DNA, the CDR3 is TGTGCCAGCAGCTTAGCCGGAGGGTGGGGTGAGCAGTTCTTC.

The chain links TRBV12-3 or TRBV12-4 to TRBJ2-3, with D hard to call. V gave up 6 bases and J gave up 2 bases, with 12 bases separating them. The CDR3 sequence is 14 residues long. The CDR3 DNA reads as TGTGCCAGCAGGGCCCCGTCTCTCACAGATACGCAGTATTTT. Protein product: CASRAPSLTDTQYF.

The rearrangement links TRBV20-1 to TRBJ1-1; D not resolved. V was trimmed by 3 bases and J by 1 base, leaving 12 bases between them. The CDR3 totals 14 residues. Germline V gene lookup returns CDR1 DFQATT and CDR2 SNEGSKA (reference sequence). Here the CDR3 DNA reads TGCAGTGCTAGTCACGGTCGGGGGAACACTGAAGCTTTCTTT. Translated: CSASHGRGNTEAFF.